Sequencing of this T cell receptor (beta chain) was carried out in a study of T-cell memory formation after mild COVID-19. Study context: For the most part, TCR clusters were specific to one donor. Study-level points and caveats: Researchers report contracting CD4+ clones mostly in CM and EM, with CD8+ clones in EMRA. In pre-infection memory, a portion of responding clones appeared, which suggested that cross-reactive memory joined.

Trimming stripped 3 bases from V and 1 base from J, with 19 bases between. Germline values: CDR1 MNHEY, CDR2 SMNVEV (reference sequence). This CDR3 is 19 amino acids long. Constant-segment primers and 5'RACE yielded cDNA libraries for TCR alpha and TCR beta, each carrying sample barcodes and UMIs. TCRdb redid the calling of the 5' RACE reads with MiXCR, one entry per CDR3 protein. The data show some 82,000 distinct CDR3 sequences, 9.5% to 15% seen once. On this clonotype itself: Antigen specificity is unknown.

Specimen: PBMCs or a T cell subset sorted from them (not recorded which). V is TRBV27 and J is TRBJ2-6, with D perhaps TRBD1 (6 bases). The origin of this receptor is a man between 18 and 29 years old who had mild COVID-19 (a few samples of this study predate the infection). Cell type and time point are not known. The CDR3 here is CASSFLGPGVVSGANVLTF. The CDR3, as DNA: TGTGCCAGCAGTTTCCTGGGCCCAGGGGTAGTGTCTGGGGCCAACGTCCTGACTTTC.